Sequencing of this T cell receptor (beta chain) was carried out in a study of OX40 agonist ivuxolimab in advanced cancers. This clone was detected once. Assay: immunoSEQ multiplex PCR; the TCRdb copy retains only in-frame clones and omits some. Of around 84,000 clones listed, roughly 87% were seen once; the top ten hold roughly 0.17%. The CDR3 has 13 amino acids. CDR1 and CDR2 (germline): SGHNT, YYREEE (reference sequence). Trimming pared 0 bases from V and 2 bases from J, leaving 4 bases between. The receptor was isolated from an adult with an advanced solid tumor such as melanoma, head and neck, liver or kidney cancer. The specimen was CD4+ or CD8+ T cells sorted from blood, collected in a trial of the OX40 agonist ivuxolimab. This chain links TRBV5-4 with TRBJ2-3; D unresolved. For the CDR3, the DNA is TGTGCCAGCAGCTTGGCTAACACAGATACGCAGTATTTT. Protein: CASSLANTDTQYF.